This T cell receptor beta chain came from a study of blood T cell repertoires in COVID-19. On the study more broadly: Italy, Spain and the United States were the sources of the convalescent and acute COVID-19 samples. Nucleic acid was either cDNA or gDNA, and it came from T cells, B-cell-depleted T cells, or PBMCs.

This clone appeared a single time. In the authors' methods: Amplification of reference gene primers was used by the study to estimate nucleated cell counts. The method was immunoSEQ multiplex PCR; TCRdb's version includes in-frame clones alone and lacks a portion of them. That table supplies the V and J calls and clone size; D and trimming were determined from the DNA. The table shows roughly 300,000 clones, with 80% to 90% occurring only once. Germline V lookup: CDR1 SQVTM, CDR2 ANQGSEA. V lost 5 bases, J lost 6 bases, and 3 bases stayed unmatched. The CDR3 is made up of 12 amino acids. The chain links TRBV29-1 to TRBJ2-3; 9 positions agree with TRBD1. Sequencing was performed on peripheral blood. The sequence was obtained from a woman aged 40 to 50 who had recovered from COVID-19. CDR3 coding DNA: TGCAGCGTTCGCGACAGGGGGGATACGCAGTATTTT. Translation gives CSVRDRGDTQYF.